What follows are 21 T cell receptor beta chains derived from one specimen sequenced in a study of blood T cell repertoires in COVID-19 (dated by TCRdb to the early 2020s). The receptor library was made with the immunoSEQ multiplex PCR assay. TCRdb obtained this table from immuneACCESS and retained in-frame rearrangements with V and J assigned. These tables miss some clones; where compared with another copy, unresolved V genes account for less than half of the shortfall, and the remainder is unexplained. This sample comprises 310,000 or so clones, around 86% of them detected only once. The top ten hold less than 11% of the sample. What was sequenced was PBMCs or T cells enriched from blood (not recorded which). These receptors all come from a woman aged 18-30 years who had recovered from COVID-19.

This clone was seen a single time. This chain uses TRBV6-5 with TRBJ2-6, with TRBD2 as a possible D gene (5 bases). CDR1 MNHEY and CDR2 SVGAGI come from the germline V gene. The CDR3 runs to 14 residues. Trimming left V 4 bases short and J 2 bases short, with 6 bases between. CDR3 sequence: CASSSGTGANVLTF. The CDR3, as DNA: TGTGCCAGCAGTTCGGGGACTGGGGCCAACGTCCTGACTTTC.

This chain links TRBV6-5 with TRBJ1-4; tentatively, D is TRBD1 (5 bases). The germline V gene has CDR1 MNHEY and CDR2 SVGAGI. The CDR3 length is 14 residues. Trimming removed 6 bases at V and 7 bases at J, with 15 bases between. The CDR3 nucleotides are TGTGCCAGCAGCCCATCGACAGTGCGTGAAAAACTGTTTTTT. Its protein product is CASSPSTVREKLFF.

The V gene is TRBV5-1, the J gene TRBJ1-2; tentatively, D is TRBD1 (6 bases). Germline V gene data show CDR1 as SGHRS and CDR2 as YFSETQ. Trimming took 0 bases from V and 3 from J, leaving 12 bases between them. The CDR3 has 15 residues. This CDR3 is CASSLGAGDDYGYTF. The CDR3 coding sequence is TGCGCCAGCAGCTTGGGGGCAGGGGATGACTATGGCTACACCTTC. Using reference TRBV5-1 and TRBJ1-2 for the parts outside the CDR3, the full variable domain is KAGVTQTPRYLIKTRGQQVTLSCSPISGHRSVSWYQQTPGQGLQFLFEYFSETQRNKGNFPGRFSGRQFSNSRSEMNVSTLELGDSALYLCASSLGAGDDYGYTFGSGTRLTVV.

With regard to this clone: The same CDR3 can be traced to other DNA sequences in this sample. V gene TRBV25-1 combines with J gene TRBJ2-3, with D tentatively TRBD1 (6 bases). The CDR3 contains 12 residues. The V end was cut by 7 bases, the J end by 1 base, with 6 bases between. The V gene's germline CDR1 is MGHDK and CDR2 SYGVNS. The CDR3 reads CASNRGTDTQYF. The DNA of the CDR3 is TGTGCCAGCAACAGGGGCACAGATACGCAGTATTTT.

This clone was detected a few times. This chain's CDR3 is CASSTRQQLYNSPLHF. The DNA for the CDR3 is TGTGCCAGCAGTACTCGACAGCAACTATATAATTCACCCCTCCACTTT. The rearrangement joins TRBV27 to TRBJ1-6; possible D gene TRBD1, 5 bases. Germline V gene data show CDR1 as MNHEY and CDR2 as SMNVEV (reference sequence). Trimming pared 5 bases from V and 4 bases from J, leaving 15 bases between. The CDR3 is 16 amino acids.

The chain combines TRBV5-1 with TRBJ2-2, with 10 positions matching TRBD1. Trimming removed 5 bases from V and 0 bases from J; junction bases left unmatched: 4. CDR1 and CDR2 (germline): SGHRS, YFSETQ. This CDR3 comprises 16 residues. The CDR3 nucleotides are TGCGCCAGCAGATGGACAGGGGGGACGAACACCGGGGAGCTGTTTTTT. The encoded protein is CASRWTGGTNTGELFF.

The chain joins TRBV10-3 to TRBJ2-7; TRBD1 might be the D (5 bases). This CDR3 spans 13 amino acids. V was cut by 2 bases and J by 7 bases, with 12 bases left in between. In germline, CDR1 is ENHRY, CDR2 SYGVKD. Here the CDR3 DNA reads TGTGCCATCAGTGAGCGCAGGGCCTGGGAGCAGTACTTC. This encodes CAISERRAWEQYF.

The CDR3 sequence: CASSRDYYNEQFF. As DNA, the CDR3 is TGTGCCAGCAGCAGAGACTATTACAATGAGCAGTTCTTC. This chain connects TRBV28 to TRBJ2-1; maybe TRBD2 (5 bases). Germline loops: CDR1 MDHEN, CDR2 SYDVKM. Trimming pared 6 bases from V and 4 bases from J, leaving 10 bases between. The CDR3 sequence is 13 residues long.

V and J are TRBV5-1 and TRBJ1-2; the D is unclear. The germline V gene has CDR1 SGHRS and CDR2 YFSETQ. V dropped 4 bases and J dropped 3 bases, with 10 bases sitting between them. The CDR3 is 13 residues long. The CDR3 loop is CASSAGSHYGYTF. In nucleotides, the CDR3 is TGCGCCAGCAGCGCGGGATCCCACTATGGCTACACCTTC.

The genes are TRBV3-1 (or the pseudogene TRBV3-2) and TRBJ2-4; 8 bases agree with TRBD2. J gave up 6 bases and V 1 base, and 2 bases lay outside the gene matches. Germline V CDR1 and CDR2: LGHDT, YNNKEL (reference sequence). The CDR3 extends over 14 amino acids. The CDR3 loop is CASSQGRGGNIQYF. In nucleotides, the CDR3 is TGTGCCAGCAGCCAAGGCCGGGGGGGAAACATTCAGTACTTC.

The chain links TRBV28 to TRBJ1-1; D is undetermined. Trimming left V 2 bases short and J 4 bases short, with 8 bases between. Germline V gives CDR1 MDHEN, CDR2 SYDVKM. This CDR3 is 13 amino acids long. CDR3 nucleotides: TGTGCCAGCAGTTTAACCGGGTTCACTGAAGCTTTCTTT. It encodes CASSLTGFTEAFF.

This clone was recorded a few times. The rearrangement joins TRBV4-2 to TRBJ1-1; 8 positions match TRBD1. The CDR3 totals 17 residues. Germline V gene data show CDR1 as LGHNA and CDR2 as YNFKEQ. J gave up 0 bases and V 1 base, and 7 bases lay outside the gene matches. The CDR3 sequence: CASSQVTGGGLNTEAFF. CDR3 bases: TGTGCCAGCAGCCAAGTTACAGGGGGGGGTTTGAACACTGAAGCTTTCTTT.

The chain is built from TRBV10-3 and TRBJ1-4; 9 bases line up with TRBD1. CDR3 length: 15 residues. Trimming took 6 bases from V and 4 from J; bases not matched to a gene: 6. Germline loops: CDR1 ENHRY, CDR2 SYGVKD. The CDR3 DNA reads as TGTGCCATCAGCGATCCGGGACAGGGTAATGAAAAACTGTTTTTT. Amino acids: CAISDPGQGNEKLFF.

V gene TRBV15 combines with J gene TRBJ2-7, with 11 bases lining up with TRBD2. The V gene's germline CDR1 is LNHNV and CDR2 YYDKDF (reference sequence). The V and J ends lost 0 bases and 4 bases, in that order; junction bases with no gene match: 14. The CDR3 extends over 19 amino acids. The CDR3 sequence is CATSRERVGLTSGRYEQYF. CDR3 DNA: TGTGCCACCAGCAGAGAGCGAGTGGGTCTTACTAGCGGGAGATACGAGCAGTACTTC.

The chain is built from TRBV6-5 and TRBJ1-1, with TRBD1 identical over 12 bases. With V trimmed by 9 bases and J by 5 bases, 10 bases remained unmatched. The CDR3 has 15 residues. The germline V gene encodes CDR1 MNHEY and CDR2 SVGAGI. The CDR3 spells CASGGTGGAGTEAFF. In nucleotides, the CDR3 is TGTGCCAGTGGGGGGACAGGGGGCGCTGGGACTGAAGCTTTCTTT.

The CDR3 sequence: CASSDRGGSNQPQHF. The CDR3 DNA reads as TGTGCCAGCAGTGACCGGGGAGGTAGCAATCAGCCCCAGCATTTT. The V call is TRBV11-2, the J call TRBJ1-5; D unclear. In germline, CDR1 is SGHAT, CDR2 FQNNGV. Trimming stripped 6 bases from V and 0 bases from J, with 12 bases between. This CDR3 spans 15 amino acids. Variable domain in full (rest from reference TRBV11-2 and TRBJ1-5): EAGVAQSPRYKIIEKRQSVAFWCNPISGHATLYWYQQILGQGPKLLIQFQNNGVVDDSQLPKDRFSAERLKGVDSTLKIQPAKLEDSAVYLCASSDRGGSNQPQHFGDGTRLSIL.

A single count supports this clone. V and J are TRBV5-6 and TRBJ1-2, with TRBD1 matching over 9 bases. V was clipped by 1 base and J by 7 bases; unmatched bases: 5. The CDR3 runs 14 residues. Looked up from germline, CDR1 is SGHDT and CDR2 is YYEEEE. CDR3 amino acids: CASSLLQGASGYTF. The CDR3 DNA is TGTGCCAGCAGCTTGTTACAGGGGGCCTCTGGCTACACCTTC.

The chain has TRBV7-2 and TRBJ2-2; 7 positions match TRBD2. The germline V gene has CDR1 SGHTA and CDR2 FQGNSA. With V trimmed by 0 bases and J by 5 bases, 6 bases remained unmatched. The CDR3 is 16 amino acids. The DNA for the CDR3 is TGTGCCAGCAGCTTAGCGGGAGGGTTTTCGACCGGGGAGCTGTTTTTT. Amino acids: CASSLAGGFSTGELFF.

This clone was seen just once. This rearrangement joins TRBV5-6 to TRBJ2-5; 8 nucleotides agree with TRBD2. Trimming at V came to 0 bases and at J to 5 bases, leaving 9 bases not matched to a gene. The CDR3 spans 16 residues. Germline loops: CDR1 SGHDT, CDR2 YYEEEE. The CDR3, as DNA: TGTGCCAGCAGCTTGGAAGGGCAGCGGGGGTGGGAGACCCAGTACTTC. This sequence encodes CASSLEGQRGWETQYF. The full variable domain, in which reference TRBV5-6 and TRBJ2-5 provide the parts outside the CDR3, is DAGVTQSPTHLIKTRGQQVTLRCSPKSGHDTVSWYQQALGQGPQFIFQYYEEEERQRGNFPDRFSGHQFPNYSSELNVNALLLGDSALYLCASSLEGQRGWETQYFGPGTRLLVL.

J is TRBJ1-1 and V is TRBV5-1; D is uncertain. Trimming cost V 4 bases and J 8 bases, with 15 bases left between them. CDR1 SGHRS and CDR2 YFSETQ come from the germline V gene. The CDR3 has 13 residues. The CDR3 protein is CASSPQEASEAFF. As DNA, the CDR3 is TGCGCCAGCAGCCCCCAGGAGGCTTCCGAAGCTTTCTTT.

The chain uses TRBV28 and TRBJ1-2, with 7 bases fitting TRBD1. After removal of 3 bases from V and 6 bases from J, the junction contained 4 bases not matched to a gene. The CDR3 totals 13 residues. The germline V gene has CDR1 MDHEN and CDR2 SYDVKM. CDR3 residues: CASSFYDRDGYTF. The CDR3 bases are TGTGCCAGCAGTTTCTACGACAGGGATGGCTACACCTTC.